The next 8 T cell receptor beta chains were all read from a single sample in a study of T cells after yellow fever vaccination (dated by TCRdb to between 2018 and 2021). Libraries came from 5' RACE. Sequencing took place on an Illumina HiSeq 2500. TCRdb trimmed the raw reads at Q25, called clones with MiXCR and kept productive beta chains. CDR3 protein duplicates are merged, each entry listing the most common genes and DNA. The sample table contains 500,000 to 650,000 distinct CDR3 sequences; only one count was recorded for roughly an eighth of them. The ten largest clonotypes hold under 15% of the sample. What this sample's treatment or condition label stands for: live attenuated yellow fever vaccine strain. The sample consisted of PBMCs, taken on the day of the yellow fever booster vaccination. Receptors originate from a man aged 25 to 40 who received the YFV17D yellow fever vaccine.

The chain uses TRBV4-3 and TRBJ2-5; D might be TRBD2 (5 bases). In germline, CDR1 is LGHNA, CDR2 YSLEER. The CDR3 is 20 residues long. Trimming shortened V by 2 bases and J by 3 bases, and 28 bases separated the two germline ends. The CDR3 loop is CASSQTSTPLGSGAEETQYF. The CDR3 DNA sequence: TGCGCCAGCAGCCAAACATCTACCCCCCTCGGAAGCGGAGCAGAAGAGACCCAGTACTTC.

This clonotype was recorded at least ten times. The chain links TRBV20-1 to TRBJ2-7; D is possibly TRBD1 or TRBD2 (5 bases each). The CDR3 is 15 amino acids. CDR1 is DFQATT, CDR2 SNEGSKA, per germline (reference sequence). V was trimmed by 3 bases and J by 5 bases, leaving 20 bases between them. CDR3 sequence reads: CSARAPGARVHEQYF. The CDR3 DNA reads TGCAGTGCTAGGGCCCCCGGGGCTAGGGTACACGAGCAGTACTTC.

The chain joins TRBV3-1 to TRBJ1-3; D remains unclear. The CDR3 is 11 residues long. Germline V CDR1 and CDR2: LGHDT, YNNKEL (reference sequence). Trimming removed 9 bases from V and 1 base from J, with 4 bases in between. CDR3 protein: CASTSGNTIYF. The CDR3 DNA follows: TGTGCCAGTACTTCTGGAAACACCATATATTTT.

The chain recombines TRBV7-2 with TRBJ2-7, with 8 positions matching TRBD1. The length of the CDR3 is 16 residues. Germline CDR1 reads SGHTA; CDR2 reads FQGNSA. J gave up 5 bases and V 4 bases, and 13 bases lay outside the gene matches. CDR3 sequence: CASSSTGGVRFNEQYF. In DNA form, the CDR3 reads TGTGCCAGCAGCTCCACAGGGGGAGTCCGATTCAACGAGCAGTACTTC. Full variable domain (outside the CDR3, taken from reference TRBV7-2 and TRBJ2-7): GAGVSQSPSNKVTEKGKDVELRCDPISGHTALYWYRQSLGQGLEFLIYFQGNSAPDKSGLPSDRFSAERTGGSVSTLTIQRTQQEDSAVYLCASSSTGGVRFNEQYFGPGTRLTVT.

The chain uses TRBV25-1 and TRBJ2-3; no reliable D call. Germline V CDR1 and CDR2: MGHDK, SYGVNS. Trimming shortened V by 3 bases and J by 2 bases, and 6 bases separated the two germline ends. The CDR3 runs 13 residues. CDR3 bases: TGTGCCAGCAGTGAGCAACACACAGATACGCAGTATTTT. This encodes CASSEQHTDTQYF.

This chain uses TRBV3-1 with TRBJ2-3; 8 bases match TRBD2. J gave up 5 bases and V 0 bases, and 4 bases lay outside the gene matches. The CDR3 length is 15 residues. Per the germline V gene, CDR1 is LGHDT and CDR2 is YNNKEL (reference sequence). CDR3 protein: CASSQDTGGLDTQYF. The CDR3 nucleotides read TGTGCCAGCAGCCAAGATACGGGAGGGCTAGATACGCAGTATTTT.

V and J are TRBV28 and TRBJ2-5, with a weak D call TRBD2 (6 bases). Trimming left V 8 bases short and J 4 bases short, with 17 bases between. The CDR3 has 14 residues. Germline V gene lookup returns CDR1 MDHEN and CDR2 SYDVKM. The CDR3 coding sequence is TGTGCCAGCCACCGAAGCGGGTCCGCAGAGACCCAGTACTTC. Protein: CASHRSGSAETQYF.

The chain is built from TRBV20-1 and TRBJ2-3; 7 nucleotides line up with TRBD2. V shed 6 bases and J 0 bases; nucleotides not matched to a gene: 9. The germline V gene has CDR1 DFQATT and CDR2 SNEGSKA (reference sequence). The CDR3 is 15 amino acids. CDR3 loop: CSAGEREASTDTQYF. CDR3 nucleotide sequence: TGCAGTGCGGGGGAGCGGGAAGCTAGCACAGATACGCAGTATTTT.